These T cell receptor beta chains were read from a single sample in a study of blood T cell repertoires in COVID-19. Measured with immunoSEQ multiplex PCR; TCRdb has only the in-frame clones, and not every one. The sample has about 91,000 clones, around 80% seen once. The sequencing sample was made of peripheral blood. Source of these receptors: a man aged 45 to 65 with active or convalescent COVID-19. Each CDR3 is given with its conserved first and last residue. The D gene is left open where the match is weak. Expanded clones are given a class, and other clones once, few, many or no size at all.

d_call | j_call | clone_size | v_call | cdr3_aa | cdr3_nt
- | TRBJ2-3 | - | TRBV2 | CASSERVSIDTQYF | TGTGCCAGCAGTGAGAGAGTCTCGATTGATACGCAGTATTTT
- | TRBJ1-3 | few | TRBV3-1/TRBV3-2 | CASSQEREGSGNTIYF | TGTGCCAGCAGCCAAGAGAGGGAGGGTAGTGGAAACACCATATATTTT
- | TRBJ1-3 | - | TRBV4-1 | CASSQSGPSHSGNTIYF | TGCGCCAGCAGCCAGTCGGGTCCCAGCCACTCTGGAAACACCATATATTTT
TRBD2 | TRBJ2-7 | once | TRBV5-1 | CASSPVRGRGDLLTYEQYF | TGCGCCAGCAGCCCGGTTCGTGGGCGGGGGGACCTCTTAACCTACGAGCAGTACTTC
TRBD1 | TRBJ2-3 | - | TRBV5-1 | CASRRTGDSTDTQYF | TGCGCCAGCAGGCGGACAGGGGATAGCACAGATACGCAGTATTTT
- | TRBJ1-1 | - | TRBV14 | CASSIGKNTEAFF | TGTGCCAGCAGCATCGGTAAGAACACTGAAGCTTTCTTT
TRBD1 | TRBJ2-7 | - | TRBV28 | CASSFIRQGNPYEQYF | TGTGCCAGCAGTTTCATTAGACAGGGGAACCCCTACGAGCAGTACTTC
TRBD2 | TRBJ2-3 | - | TRBV6-4 | CASSEKRGNTDTQYF | TGTGCCAGCAGTGAAAAGCGGGGGAACACAGATACGCAGTATTTT
TRBD2 | TRBJ2-3 | - | TRBV7-2 | CASGLAASTDTQYF | TGTGCCAGCGGACTAGCGGCGAGCACAGATACGCAGTATTTT
- | TRBJ2-4 | - | TRBV28 | CASSLSQGRFYF | TGTGCCAGCAGTTTATCCCAGGGAAGATTCTACTTC
- | TRBJ1-5 | - | TRBV20-1 | CSAGGVPQHF | TGCAGTGCAGGGGGGGTCCCCCAGCATTTT
TRBD2 | TRBJ2-1 | medium-sized | TRBV19 | CASSILAGENEQFF | TGTGCCAGTAGCATACTAGCGGGGGAGAATGAGCAGTTCTTC
TRBD1 | TRBJ1-1 | - | TRBV3-1/TRBV3-2 | CASSGTGLVNTEAFF | TGTGCCAGCAGCGGGACAGGACTAGTGAACACTGAAGCTTTCTTT
- | TRBJ1-5 | - | TRBV2 | CASSGEGGLSNQPQHF | TGTGCCAGCAGCGGAGAAGGGGGATTGAGCAATCAGCCCCAGCATTTT
TRBD1 | TRBJ2-7 | - | TRBV6-5 | CASSYARGHEQYF | TGTGCCAGCAGTTACGCCAGGGGGCACGAGCAGTACTTC
- | TRBJ2-1 | - | TRBV6-6 | CASTMTAENEQFF | TGTGCCAGCACTATGACAGCAGAGAATGAGCAGTTCTTC
TRBD1 | TRBJ2-6 | - | TRBV5-1 | CASAGTAGANVLTF | TGCGCCAGCGCCGGGACAGCTGGGGCCAACGTCCTGACTTTC
- | TRBJ1-2 | - | TRBV24-1 | CATSDYSYGYTF | TGTGCCACCAGTGATTACAGCTATGGCTACACCTTC
- | TRBJ2-5 | - | TRBV14 | CASSQGAAATQYF | TGTGCCAGCAGCCAAGGTGCGGCCGCGACCCAGTACTTC
TRBD2 | TRBJ2-3 | - | TRBV29-1 | CSVEEASGGGRDTQYF | TGCAGCGTTGAAGAGGCTAGCGGAGGCGGCAGAGATACGCAGTATTTT
TRBD2 | TRBJ2-1 | - | TRBV6-6 | CASSYAYTSGGAWQFF | TGTGCCAGCAGTTACGCTTATACTAGCGGGGGGGCTTGGCAGTTCTTC
TRBD1 | TRBJ1-2 | - | TRBV10-3 | CAISESRTGYGYTF | TGTGCCATCAGTGAGTCGCGGACAGGGTATGGCTACACCTTC
- | TRBJ2-1 | - | TRBV14 | CASSRGAGGNEQFF | TGTGCCAGCAGCAGGGGGGCAGGGGGTAATGAGCAGTTCTTC
- | TRBJ1-5 | - | TRBV3-1/TRBV3-2 | CASSQAGQGTQPQHF | TGTGCCAGCAGCCAAGCCGGGCAGGGTACTCAGCCCCAGCATTTT
TRBD1 | TRBJ2-5 | - | TRBV7-6 | CASSLARGRETQYF | TGTGCCAGCAGCTTAGCCAGGGGGCGAGAGACCCAGTACTTC
TRBD1 | TRBJ1-6 | - | TRBV12-3/TRBV12-4 | CASTDRLSSPLHF | TGTGCCAGCACGGACAGGTTGAGTTCACCCCTCCACTTT